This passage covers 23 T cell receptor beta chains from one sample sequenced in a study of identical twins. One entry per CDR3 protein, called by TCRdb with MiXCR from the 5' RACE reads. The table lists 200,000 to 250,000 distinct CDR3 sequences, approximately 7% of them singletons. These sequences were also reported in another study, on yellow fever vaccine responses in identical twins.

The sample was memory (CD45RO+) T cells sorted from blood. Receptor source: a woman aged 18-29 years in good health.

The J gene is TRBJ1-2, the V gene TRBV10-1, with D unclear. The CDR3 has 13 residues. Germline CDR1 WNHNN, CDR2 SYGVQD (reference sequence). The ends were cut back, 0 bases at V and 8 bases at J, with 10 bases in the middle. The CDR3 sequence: CASSESPRFGYTF. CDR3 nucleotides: TGCGCCAGCAGTGAGTCCCCAAGGTTCGGCTACACCTTC.

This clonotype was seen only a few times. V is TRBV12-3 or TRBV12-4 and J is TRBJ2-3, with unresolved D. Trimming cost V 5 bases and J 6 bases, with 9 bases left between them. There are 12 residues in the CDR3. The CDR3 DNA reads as TGTGCCAGCAGTACAAAAGTGGATACGCAGTATTTT. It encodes CASSTKVDTQYF.

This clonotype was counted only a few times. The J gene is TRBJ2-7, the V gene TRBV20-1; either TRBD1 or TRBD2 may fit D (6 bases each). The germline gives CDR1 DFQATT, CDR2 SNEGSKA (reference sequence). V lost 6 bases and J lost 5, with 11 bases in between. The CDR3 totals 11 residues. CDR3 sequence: CSAEGVNEQYF. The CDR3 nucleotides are TGCAGTGCGGAGGGGGTTAACGAGCAGTACTTC.

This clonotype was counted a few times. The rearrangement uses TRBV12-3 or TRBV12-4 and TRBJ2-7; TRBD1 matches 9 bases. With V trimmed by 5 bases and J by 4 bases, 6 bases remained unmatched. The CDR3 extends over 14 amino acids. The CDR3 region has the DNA TGTGCCAGCAGTCCTGGGACAGGGATTTACGAGCAGTACTTC. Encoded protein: CASSPGTGIYEQYF.

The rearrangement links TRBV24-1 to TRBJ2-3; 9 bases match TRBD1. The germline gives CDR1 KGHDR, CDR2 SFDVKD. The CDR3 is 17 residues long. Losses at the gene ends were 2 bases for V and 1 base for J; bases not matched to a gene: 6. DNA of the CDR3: TGTGCCACCAGTGATTCCCGGACAGGGGCACGCACAGATACGCAGTATTTT. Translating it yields CATSDSRTGARTDTQYF.

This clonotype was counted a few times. DNA for the CDR3: TGTGCCAGCAGTGGACCGCCTACAGGGACCGGGAAAAGCTCCTACGAGCAGTACTTC. It is translated as CASSGPPTGTGKSSYEQYF. The rearrangement links TRBV25-1 to TRBJ2-7, with D possibly TRBD1 on 6 matching bases. CDR1 MGHDK and CDR2 SYGVNS come from the germline V gene. Trimming cost V 4 bases and J 0 bases, with 25 bases left between them. The CDR3 contains 19 residues.

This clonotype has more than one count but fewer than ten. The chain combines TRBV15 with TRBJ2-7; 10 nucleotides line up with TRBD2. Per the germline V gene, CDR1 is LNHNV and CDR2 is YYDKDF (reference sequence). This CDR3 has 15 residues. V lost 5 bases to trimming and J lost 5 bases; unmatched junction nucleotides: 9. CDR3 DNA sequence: TGTGCCACCAGCGAACCGGCTAGCGGGAGTAACGAGCAGTACTTC. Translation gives CATSEPASGSNEQYF.

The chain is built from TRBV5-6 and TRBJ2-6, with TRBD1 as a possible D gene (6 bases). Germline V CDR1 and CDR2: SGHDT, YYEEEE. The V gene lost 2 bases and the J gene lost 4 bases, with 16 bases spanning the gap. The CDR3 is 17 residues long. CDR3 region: CASSFYGTRAGANVLTF. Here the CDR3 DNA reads TGTGCCAGCAGCTTCTATGGGACAAGAGCCGGGGCCAACGTCCTGACTTTC.

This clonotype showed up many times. The CDR3 reads CASSVGLAGGPGEQFF. CDR3 bases: TGCGCCAGCAGTGTGGGACTAGCGGGAGGGCCTGGTGAGCAGTTCTTC. The gene calls are TRBV5-1 and TRBJ2-1; TRBD2 matches 16 bases. CDR1 is SGHRS, CDR2 YFSETQ, per germline. The V and J ends lost 5 bases and 9 bases, in that order; junction bases with no gene match: 8. The CDR3 contains 16 residues. The variable domain in full, completed from reference TRBV5-1 and TRBJ2-1, reads KAGVTQTPRYLIKTRGQQVTLSCSPISGHRSVSWYQQTPGQGLQFLFEYFSETQRNKGNFPGRFSGRQFSNSRSEMNVSTLELGDSALYLCASSVGLAGGPGEQFFGPGTRLTVL.

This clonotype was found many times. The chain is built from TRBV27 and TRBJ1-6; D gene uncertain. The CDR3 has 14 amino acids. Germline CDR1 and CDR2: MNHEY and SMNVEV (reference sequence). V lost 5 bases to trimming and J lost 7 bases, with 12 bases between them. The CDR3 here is CASSPRHQNSPLHF. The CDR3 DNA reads TGTGCCAGCAGTCCTCGGCATCAAAATTCACCCCTCCACTTT.

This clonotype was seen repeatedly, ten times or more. The CDR3 nucleotides read TGCGCCAGCAGCTTGGGCCCCGTGGGGTCTGGCACAGATACGCAGTATTTT. Translating it yields CASSLGPVGSGTDTQYF. The chain has TRBV5-1 and TRBJ2-3; D not certain. The CDR3 totals 17 residues. The V gene lost 0 bases and the J gene lost 1 base, with 15 bases spanning the gap. Germline values: CDR1 SGHRS, CDR2 YFSETQ.

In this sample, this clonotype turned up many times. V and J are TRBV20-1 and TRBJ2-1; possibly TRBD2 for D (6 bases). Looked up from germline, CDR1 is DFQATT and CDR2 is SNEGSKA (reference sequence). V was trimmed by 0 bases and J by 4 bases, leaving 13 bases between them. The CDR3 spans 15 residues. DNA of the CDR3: TGCAGTGCTAGAGATGGGAGACTAGAGTACAATGAGCAGTTCTTC. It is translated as CSARDGRLEYNEQFF.

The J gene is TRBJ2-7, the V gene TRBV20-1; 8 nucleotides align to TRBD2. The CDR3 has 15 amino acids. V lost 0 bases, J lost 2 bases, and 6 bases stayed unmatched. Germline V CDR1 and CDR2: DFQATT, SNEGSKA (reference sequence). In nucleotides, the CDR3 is TGCAGTGCTAGAGATCTCAGGACTAGCACCTACGAGCAGTACTTC. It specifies CSARDLRTSTYEQYF.

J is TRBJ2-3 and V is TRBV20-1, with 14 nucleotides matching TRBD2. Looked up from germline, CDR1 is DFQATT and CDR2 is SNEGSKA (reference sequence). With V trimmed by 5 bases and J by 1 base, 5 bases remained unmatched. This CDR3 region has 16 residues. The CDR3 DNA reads TGCAGTGCTGGCCGGGGACTAGCGGGGGGCACAGATACGCAGTATTTT. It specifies CSAGRGLAGGTDTQYF.

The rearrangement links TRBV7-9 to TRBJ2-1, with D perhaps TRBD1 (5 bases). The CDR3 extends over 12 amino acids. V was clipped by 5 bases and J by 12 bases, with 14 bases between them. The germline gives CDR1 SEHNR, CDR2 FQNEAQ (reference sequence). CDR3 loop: CASSPGAPRQFF. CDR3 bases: TGTGCCAGCAGCCCTGGGGCTCCGCGGCAGTTCTTC.

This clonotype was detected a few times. This CDR3 reads CASSRSAGNGDTEAFF. The CDR3 coding sequence is TGTGCCAGCTCAAGAAGTGCGGGAAACGGGGACACTGAAGCTTTCTTT. The chain has TRBV18 and TRBJ1-1; D is unresolved. Germline V CDR1 and CDR2: KGHSH, LQKENI. Trimming took off 5 bases at V and 3 bases at J, with 19 bases between the two ends. The CDR3 is 16 amino acids.

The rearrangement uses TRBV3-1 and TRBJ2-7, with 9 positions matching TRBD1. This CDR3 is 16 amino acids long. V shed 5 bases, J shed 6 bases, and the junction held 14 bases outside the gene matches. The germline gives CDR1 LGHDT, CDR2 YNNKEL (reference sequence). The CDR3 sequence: CASSYIRDRVIGEQYV. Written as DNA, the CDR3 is TGTGCCAGCAGCTATATCCGGGACAGGGTGATCGGCGAGCAGTACGTC.

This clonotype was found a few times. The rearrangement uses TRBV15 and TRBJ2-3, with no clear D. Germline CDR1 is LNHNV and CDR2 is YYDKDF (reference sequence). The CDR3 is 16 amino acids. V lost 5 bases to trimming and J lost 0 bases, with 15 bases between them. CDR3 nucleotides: TGTGCCACCAGCTGGCTCCTCCCGCGTAGCACAGATACGCAGTATTTT. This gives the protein CATSWLLPRSTDTQYF.

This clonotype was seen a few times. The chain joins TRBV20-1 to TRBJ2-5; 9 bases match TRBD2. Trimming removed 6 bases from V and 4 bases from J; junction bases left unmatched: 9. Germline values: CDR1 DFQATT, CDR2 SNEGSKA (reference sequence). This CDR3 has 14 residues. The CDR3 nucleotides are TGCAGTGCGCTTGCGGGGGGGCCTGGAGAGACCCAGTACTTC. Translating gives CSALAGGPGETQYF.

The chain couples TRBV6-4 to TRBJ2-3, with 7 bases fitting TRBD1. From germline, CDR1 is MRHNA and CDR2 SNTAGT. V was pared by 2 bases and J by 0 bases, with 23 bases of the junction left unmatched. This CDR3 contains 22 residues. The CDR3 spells CASSDDRALSAYFKTSTDTQYF. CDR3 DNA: TGTGCCAGCAGTGACGACAGGGCTCTTTCCGCGTATTTCAAAACTAGCACAGATACGCAGTATTTT.

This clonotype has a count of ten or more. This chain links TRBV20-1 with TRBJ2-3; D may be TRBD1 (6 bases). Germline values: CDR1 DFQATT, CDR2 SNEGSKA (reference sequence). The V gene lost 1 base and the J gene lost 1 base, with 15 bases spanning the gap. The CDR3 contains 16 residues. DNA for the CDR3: TGCAGTGCTAGAGCGCCCGGGACACGAGGCACAGATACGCAGTATTTT. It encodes CSARAPGTRGTDTQYF.

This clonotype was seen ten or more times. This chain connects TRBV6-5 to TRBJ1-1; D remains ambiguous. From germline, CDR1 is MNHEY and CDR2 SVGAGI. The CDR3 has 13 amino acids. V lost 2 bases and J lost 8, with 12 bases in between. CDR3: CASSYRADKEAFF. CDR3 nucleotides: TGTGCCAGCAGTTACAGAGCAGATAAGGAAGCTTTCTTT.

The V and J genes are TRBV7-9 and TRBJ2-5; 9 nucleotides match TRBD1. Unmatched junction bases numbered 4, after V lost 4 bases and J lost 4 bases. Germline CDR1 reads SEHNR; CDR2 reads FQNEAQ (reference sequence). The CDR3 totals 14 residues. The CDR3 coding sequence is TGTGCCAGCAGCTGGGACAGGGAGGCAGAGACCCAGTACTTC. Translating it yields CASSWDREAETQYF.